This T cell receptor (beta chain) derives from a study of blood T cell repertoires in COVID-19. About the study: T cells, B-cell-depleted T cells, or PBMCs supplied cDNA or gDNA.

This clone has more than one count but fewer than ten. Germline loops: CDR1 SNHLY, CDR2 FYNNEI. The CDR3 extends over 16 amino acids. With 1 base clipped from V and 3 bases from J, the junction kept 8 bases outside the gene matches. In the authors' methods: Reference gene primers were amplified, and this amplification served to estimate nucleated cell counts. The assay was immunoSEQ multiplex PCR, and TCRdb's table has in-frame clones only and misses some. V and J calls and clone size are as listed in that table; D and trimming were resolved from the DNA. Seen here are roughly 460,000 clones, roughly 90% observed once, and the top ten hold 0.8% to 0.85%.

The receptor was isolated from a man aged 18 to 35 with COVID-19, enrolled during active disease. The J gene is TRBJ1-2, the V gene TRBV2; 7 nucleotides line up with TRBD1. The sample consisted of peripheral blood. The CDR3 region is CASSEVGGRADYGYTF. CDR3 coding DNA: TGTGCCAGCAGTGAAGTAGGGGGCAGGGCCGACTATGGCTACACCTTC.